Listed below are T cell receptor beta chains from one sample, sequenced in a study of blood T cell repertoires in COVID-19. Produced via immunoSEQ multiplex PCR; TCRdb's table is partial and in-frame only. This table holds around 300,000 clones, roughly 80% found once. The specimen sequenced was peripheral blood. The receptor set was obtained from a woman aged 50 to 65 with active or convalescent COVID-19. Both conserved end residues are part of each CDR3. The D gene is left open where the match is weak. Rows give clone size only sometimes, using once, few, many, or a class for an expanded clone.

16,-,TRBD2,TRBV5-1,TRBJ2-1,CASSYRTSVSYNEQFF,TGCGCCAGCAGCTACCGGACTAGCGTCTCCTACAATGAGCAGTTCTTC
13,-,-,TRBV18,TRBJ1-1,CASLMDRNTEAFF,TGTGCCAGTTTAATGGACAGGAACACTGAAGCTTTCTTT
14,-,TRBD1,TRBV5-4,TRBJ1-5,CASGWDRGDQPQHF,TGTGCCAGCGGGTGGGACAGGGGGGATCAGCCCCAGCATTTT
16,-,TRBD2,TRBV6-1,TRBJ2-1,CASSATSGRFLNEQFF,TGTGCCAGCAGTGCCACTAGCGGGAGGTTCCTCAATGAGCAGTTCTTC
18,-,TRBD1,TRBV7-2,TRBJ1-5,CASSLFHFRQGVNQPQHF,TGTGCCAGCAGCTTATTTCACTTTCGGCAGGGGGTCAATCAGCCCCAGCATTTT
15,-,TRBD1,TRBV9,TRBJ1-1,CASSVAPGQGTEAFF,TGTGCCAGCAGCGTAGCGCCGGGACAGGGAACTGAAGCTTTCTTT
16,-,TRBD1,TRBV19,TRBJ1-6,CASSMPTGVGNSPLHF,TGTGCCAGTAGTATGCCTACAGGGGTTGGCAATTCACCCCTCCACTTT
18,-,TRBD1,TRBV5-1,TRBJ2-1,CASSLDTGGYPSYNEQFF,TGCGCCAGCAGCTTGGATACAGGGGGCTACCCTTCCTACAATGAGCAGTTCTTC
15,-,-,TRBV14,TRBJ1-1,CASSAKIGGAAWAFF,TGTGCCAGCAGCGCCAAGATCGGGGGGGCGGCTTGGGCTTTCTTT
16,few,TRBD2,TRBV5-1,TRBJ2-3,CASSTGTSGRTDTQYF,TGCGCCAGCAGCACGGGGACTAGCGGACGCACAGATACGCAGTATTTT
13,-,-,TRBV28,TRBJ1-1,CASIGNERFEAFF,TGTGCCAGCATCGGAAACGAGAGGTTTGAAGCTTTCTTT
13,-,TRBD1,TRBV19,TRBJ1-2,CASSLTGDYGYTF,TGTGCCAGTAGTCTTACAGGGGACTATGGCTACACCTTC
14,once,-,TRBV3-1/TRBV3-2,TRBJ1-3,CASSRSSGGNTIYF,TGTGCCAGCAGCCGAAGTAGCGGAGGAAACACCATATATTTT
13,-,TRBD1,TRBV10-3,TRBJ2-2,CAIRDRRTGELFF,TGTGCCATAAGGGACAGGAGGACCGGGGAGCTGTTTTTT
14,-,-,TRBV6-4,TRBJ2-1,CASSPSGRGNEQFF,TGTGCCAGCTCACCCTCCGGCAGAGGTAATGAGCAGTTCTTC